One and the same sample provided the 18 T cell receptor beta chains below, sequenced in a study of vaccination and CD4 T cells after COVID-19. Scientists ran DNA taken from cultured CD4+ T cells through the Oncomine TCR Beta short-read assay for sequencing. TCRdb itself ran the PCR reads through MiXCR, one entry per CDR3 protein. The table records 12,000 or so distinct CDR3 sequences, roughly 29% of them present only once. Which antigens these TCRs recognize remains unknown. The treatment here: approximately 9-day PBMC culture with coronavirus spike peptide pools or control peptides (ViraFEST assay). Sequencing was done on a sample of cultured CD4+ T cells from blood. Receptors were obtained from a human donor with COVID-19.

The CDR3 here is CASSLASGGFGEQFF. DNA for the CDR3: TGTGCCAGTAGCTTGGCTAGCGGGGGGTTTGGGGAGCAGTTCTTC. The V and J genes are TRBV19 and TRBJ2-1; 11 nucleotides align to TRBD2. CDR1 is LNHDA, CDR2 SQIVND, per germline (reference sequence). This CDR3 comprises 15 residues. With V trimmed by 6 bases and J by 10 bases, 11 bases remained unmatched.

This clonotype has a handful of counts. The genes are TRBV7-9 and TRBJ2-1, with a weak D call TRBD2 (5 bases). The CDR3 length is 15 residues. Trimming pared 5 bases from V and 4 bases from J, leaving 15 bases between. Germline V gene lookup returns CDR1 SEHNR and CDR2 FQNEAQ (reference sequence). This CDR3 is CASSPRVWGYNEQFF. CDR3 coding DNA: TGTGCCAGCAGCCCGAGGGTATGGGGATACAATGAGCAGTTCTTC.

This chain connects TRBV7-2 to TRBJ1-3; D unclear. Germline V gene data show CDR1 as SGHTA and CDR2 as FQGNSA. Trimming shortened V by 2 bases and J by 0 bases, and 8 bases separated the two germline ends. The CDR3 spans 15 residues. CDR3 protein: CASSLWLLSGNTIYF. CDR3 coding DNA: TGTGCCAGCAGCTTATGGCTGCTCTCTGGAAACACCATATATTTT.

The chain combines TRBV5-6 with TRBJ2-5; TRBD2 aligns across 15 bases. The CDR3 runs to 17 residues. Germline CDR1 SGHDT, CDR2 YYEEEE. J was trimmed by 2 bases and V by 3 bases; bases with no gene match: 5. The CDR3 DNA reads TGTGCCAGCAGCTGGACTAGCGGGGGGGCGGGGCAAGAGACCCAGTACTTC. Amino acid sequence: CASSWTSGGAGQETQYF.

By share, this clonotype counts as medium-sized. The chain combines TRBV20-1 with TRBJ2-3; no definite D call. The CDR3 contains 14 residues. V dropped 0 bases and J dropped 2 bases, with 9 bases sitting between them. Germline V gene sequence: CDR1 DFQATT, CDR2 SNEGSKA (reference sequence). CDR3 amino acids: CSARDIRTTDTQYF. In nucleotides, the CDR3 is TGCAGTGCTAGAGATATTAGGACCACAGATACGCAGTATTTT.

The chain combines TRBV10-3 with TRBJ1-1, with D maybe TRBD1 (5 bases). This CDR3 has 14 amino acids. V was cut by 5 bases and J by 3 bases, with 13 bases left in between. Germline V gene sequence: CDR1 ENHRY, CDR2 SYGVKD. CDR3 loop: CAISTTGPDTEAFF. CDR3 DNA: TGTGCCATCAGTACCACAGGCCCCGACACTGAAGCTTTCTTT.

The V call is TRBV20-1, the J call TRBJ1-4; a possible D gene is TRBD1 (6 bases). Germline assignment: CDR1 DFQATT and CDR2 SNEGSKA (reference sequence). The CDR3 runs to 15 residues. The V end was cut by 3 bases, the J end by 1 base, with 12 bases between. DNA of the CDR3: TGCAGTGCTAGTTCCAGGGGTGGAACTAATGAAAAACTGTTTTTT. Protein product: CSASSRGGTNEKLFF.

The chain couples TRBV28 to TRBJ1-2; 11 positions agree with TRBD1. The CDR3 spans 16 residues. CDR1 and CDR2 (germline): MDHEN, SYDVKM. With 11 bases clipped from V and 1 base from J, the junction kept 12 bases outside the gene matches. Here the CDR3 reads CAGGTGGFKVNYGYTF. The CDR3 nucleotides are TGTGCCGGGGGGACAGGGGGTTTTAAGGTTAACTATGGCTACACCTTC.

The V call is TRBV7-2, the J call TRBJ2-5; 14 nucleotides agree with TRBD2. The CDR3 sequence is 15 residues long. Germline lookup yields CDR1 SGHTA and CDR2 FQGNSA. V lost 5 bases, J lost 7 bases, and 6 bases stayed unmatched. For the CDR3, the DNA is TGTGCCAGCAGCATGACTAGCGGGGGGGGAGGGACCCAGTACTTC. This sequence encodes CASSMTSGGGGTQYF.

The gene calls are TRBV6-1 and TRBJ1-2; 7 nucleotides align to TRBD1. V trimming: 7 bases; J trimming: 2 bases; junction bases outside the gene matches: 4. CDR3 length: 13 amino acids. In germline, CDR1 is MNHNS, CDR2 SASEGT. The CDR3 reads CASKQGENYGYTF. The CDR3 coding sequence is TGTGCCAGCAAGCAGGGGGAGAACTATGGCTACACCTTC.

By share, this clonotype ranks as medium-sized. The chain uses TRBV24-1 and TRBJ1-2; TRBD1 matches at 7 bases. The ends lost 3 bases at V and 4 bases at J; junction bases unmatched: 4. In germline, CDR1 is KGHDR, CDR2 SFDVKD. The CDR3 is made up of 14 amino acids. CDR3 bases: TGTGCCACCAGTGATGATGACAGGGCCTATGGCTACACCTTC. Amino acid sequence: CATSDDDRAYGYTF.

In its sample, this clonotype was seen a few times. The chain employs TRBV7-2 and TRBJ2-2; a possible D gene is TRBD2 (5 bases). V was trimmed by 3 bases and J by 5 bases, leaving 13 bases between them. Germline CDR1 SGHTA, CDR2 FQGNSA. The CDR3 totals 15 residues. CDR3 nucleotides: TGTGCCAGCAGCTTTATTCGGGGAAGGACCGGGGAGCTGTTTTTT. It specifies CASSFIRGRTGELFF.

In its sample, this clonotype was seen a few times. The CDR3 loop is CASSETGVGGELFF. The DNA of the CDR3 is TGTGCCAGCAGTGAGACAGGGGTTGGGGGGGAACTGTTTTTT. This sequence joins TRBV2 and TRBJ1-4; 8 nucleotides align to TRBD1. V was clipped by 3 bases and J by 12 bases; unmatched bases: 9. The CDR3 is made up of 14 amino acids. The germline gives CDR1 SNHLY, CDR2 FYNNEI.

This clonotype was detected a few times. This rearrangement joins TRBV27 to TRBJ2-4, with D maybe TRBD1 (6 bases). There are 15 residues in the CDR3. Germline V CDR1 and CDR2: MNHEY, SMNVEV (reference sequence). The V and J ends lost 5 bases and 1 base respectively, with 12 bases between them. DNA of the CDR3: TGTGCCAGCAGTCAAAATCAGGGGGCCAAAAACATTCAGTACTTC. It specifies CASSQNQGAKNIQYF.

This clonotype counts as medium-sized (0.01 to 0.1%). The chain joins TRBV7-2 to TRBJ1-2; D not certain. The germline CDR1 and CDR2 sequences are SGHTA and FQGNSA. The CDR3 has 13 residues. Deletions cut 1 base from V and 4 bases from J, with 7 bases between. CDR3 in DNA: TGTGCCAGCAGCTTAGGAGGGTCCTATGGCTACACCTTC. Translation: CASSLGGSYGYTF.

The rearrangement links TRBV21-1 to TRBJ1-6; whether TRBD1, the table's D call, matches the DNA was not checked. TRBV21-1 is given as a pseudogene. This CDR3 comprises 16 residues. The CDR3 region is CASSKVSGGANSPLHF. The CDR3 DNA sequence: TGTGCCAGCAGCAAAGTTTCCGGGGGAGCGAATTCACCCCTCCACTTT.

This rearrangement joins TRBV10-3 to TRBJ2-7; D is uncertain. Trimming pared 4 bases from V and 3 bases from J, leaving 10 bases between. This CDR3 spans 13 amino acids. CDR1 is ENHRY and CDR2 is SYGVKD in the germline V gene. The CDR3 DNA sequence: TGTGCCATCAGTGGCGCAGGCCGCTACGAGCAGTACTTC. The encoded protein is CAISGAGRYEQYF.

The chain couples TRBV7-3 to TRBJ2-3; tentatively, D is TRBD2 (5 bases). CDR3 length equals 13 residues. Per the germline V gene, CDR1 is SGHTA and CDR2 is FQGTGA. Trimming removed 5 bases at V and 4 bases at J, with 10 bases between. CDR3 sequence (DNA): TGTGCCAGCAGCCAGGCGGGTCCAGATACGCAGTATTTT. Encoded protein: CASSQAGPDTQYF.